This TCR beta chain was observed in a study of regulatory T cells in long-lasting Graves disease. Study results and caveats: Persistent Graves' patients showed reduced TCR diversity versus newly diagnosed patients. With a few thousand shared public clonotypes, persistent patients exceeded new patients, who shared about a thousand.

The time point denotes: persistent/refractory GD, antithyroid drugs over 5 years with positive TRAb. RNA extracted from PBMCs served as the sequencing template. This clonotype was counted ten times or more. Its antigen is not identified. Researchers made TCR beta libraries by using iRepertoire HTBI primers and running Arm-PCR on CDR3 regions. TCRdb independently ran MiXCR on the multiplex PCR reads; one entry per CDR3 protein. The table includes 400,000 to 600,000 distinct CDR3 sequences, around a fifth detected once. The source material was peripheral blood mononuclear cells (PBMCs), sampled when the disease was refractory, from a patient treated with antithyroid drugs. This receptor was taken from a female donor with Graves disease.

CDR3 DNA sequence: TGCAGTGCTCTTTCCTCCTCGGGGGTAGATTATGGCTACACCTTC. It encodes CSALSSSGVDYGYTF. The chain recombines TRBV20-1 with TRBJ1-2; TRBD1 is a possible D gene (5 bases). Trimming shortened V by 5 bases and J by 5 bases, and 21 bases separated the two germline ends. The CDR3 loop spans 15 amino acids. CDR1 is DFQATT, CDR2 SNEGSKA, per germline (reference sequence).